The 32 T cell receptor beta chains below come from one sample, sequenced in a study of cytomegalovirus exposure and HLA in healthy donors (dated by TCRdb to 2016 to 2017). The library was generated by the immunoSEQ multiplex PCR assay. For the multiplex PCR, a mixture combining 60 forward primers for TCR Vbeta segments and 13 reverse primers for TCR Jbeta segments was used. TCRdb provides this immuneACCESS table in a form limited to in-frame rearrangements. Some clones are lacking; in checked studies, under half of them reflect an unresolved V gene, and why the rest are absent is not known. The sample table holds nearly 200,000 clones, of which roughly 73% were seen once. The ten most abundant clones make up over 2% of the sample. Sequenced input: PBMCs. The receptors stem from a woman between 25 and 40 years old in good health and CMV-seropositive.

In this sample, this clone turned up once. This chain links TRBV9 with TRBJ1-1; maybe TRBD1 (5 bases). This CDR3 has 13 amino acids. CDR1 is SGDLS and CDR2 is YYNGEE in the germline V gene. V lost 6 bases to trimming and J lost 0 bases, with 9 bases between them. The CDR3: CASNQGVNTEAFF. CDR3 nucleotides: TGTGCCAGCAACCAAGGGGTGAACACTGAAGCTTTCTTT. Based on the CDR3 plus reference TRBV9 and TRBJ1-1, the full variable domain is DSGVTQTPKHLITATGQRVTLRCSPRSGDLSVYWYQQSLDQGLQFLIQYYNGEERAKGNILERFSAQQFPDLHSELNLSSLELGDSALYFCASNQGVNTEAFFGQGTRLTVV.

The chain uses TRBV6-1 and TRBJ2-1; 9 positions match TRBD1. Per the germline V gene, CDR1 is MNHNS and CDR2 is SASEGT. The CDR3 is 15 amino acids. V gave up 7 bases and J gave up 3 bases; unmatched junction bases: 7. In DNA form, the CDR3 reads TGTGCCAGCACCCTTGACAGGGGGTTCTACAATGAGCAGTTCTTC. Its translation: CASTLDRGFYNEQFF.

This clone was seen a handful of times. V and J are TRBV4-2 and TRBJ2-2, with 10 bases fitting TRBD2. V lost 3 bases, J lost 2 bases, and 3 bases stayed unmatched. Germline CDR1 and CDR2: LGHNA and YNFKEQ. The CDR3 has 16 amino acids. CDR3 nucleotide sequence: TGTGCCAGCAGCCAGGGACTAGCGTCAAACACCGGGGAGCTGTTTTTT. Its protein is CASSQGLASNTGELFF.

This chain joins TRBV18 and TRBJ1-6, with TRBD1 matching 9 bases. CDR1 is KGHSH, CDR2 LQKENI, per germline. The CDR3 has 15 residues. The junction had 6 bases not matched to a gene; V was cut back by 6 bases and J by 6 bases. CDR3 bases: TGTGCCAGCTCGCCGGGACAGGGCACTAATTCACCCCTCCACTTT. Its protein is CASSPGQGTNSPLHF. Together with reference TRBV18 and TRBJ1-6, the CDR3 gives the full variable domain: NAGVMQNPRHLVRRRGQEARLRCSPMKGHSHVYWYRQLPEEGLKFMVYLQKENIIDESGMPKERFSAEFPKEGPSILRIQQVVRGDSAAYFCASSPGQGTNSPLHFGNGTRLTVT.

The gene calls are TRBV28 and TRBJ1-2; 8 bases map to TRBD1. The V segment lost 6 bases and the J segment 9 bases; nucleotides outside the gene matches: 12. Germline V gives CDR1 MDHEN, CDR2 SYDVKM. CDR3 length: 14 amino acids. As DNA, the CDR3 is TGTGCCAGCAGAGGGGGACAGGCTCCGTCCCGCTACACCTTC. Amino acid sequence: CASRGGQAPSRYTF.

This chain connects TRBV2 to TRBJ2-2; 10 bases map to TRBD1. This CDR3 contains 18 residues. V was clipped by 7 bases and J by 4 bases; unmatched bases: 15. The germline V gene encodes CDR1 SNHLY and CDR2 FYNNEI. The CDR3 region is CASKGSADRGAGTGELFF. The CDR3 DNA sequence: TGTGCCAGCAAGGGGAGTGCGGACAGGGGGGCGGGCACCGGGGAGCTGTTTTTT.

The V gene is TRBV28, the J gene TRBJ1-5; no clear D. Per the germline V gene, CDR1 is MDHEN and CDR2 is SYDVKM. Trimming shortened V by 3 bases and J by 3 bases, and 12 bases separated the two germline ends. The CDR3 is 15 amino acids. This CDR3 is CASSFLDGNNQPQHF. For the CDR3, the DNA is TGTGCCAGCAGTTTCCTAGATGGAAACAATCAGCCCCAGCATTTT.

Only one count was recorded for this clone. CDR3 sequence reads: CASSFVGQIYNEQFF. The CDR3 DNA follows: TGTGCCAGCAGTTTTGTGGGACAGATATACAATGAGCAGTTCTTC. The J gene is TRBJ2-1, the V gene TRBV27, with 7 bases lining up with TRBD1. The CDR3 contains 15 residues. V trimming: 3 bases; J trimming: 4 bases; junction bases outside the gene matches: 6. Germline values: CDR1 MNHEY, CDR2 SMNVEV (reference sequence).

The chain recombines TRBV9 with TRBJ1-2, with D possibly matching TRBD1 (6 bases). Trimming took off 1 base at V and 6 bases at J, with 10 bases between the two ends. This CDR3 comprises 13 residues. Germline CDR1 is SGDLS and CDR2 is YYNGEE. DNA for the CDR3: TGTGCCAGCAGCGTATTCCCAGGGGATGGCTACACCTTC. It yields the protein CASSVFPGDGYTF.

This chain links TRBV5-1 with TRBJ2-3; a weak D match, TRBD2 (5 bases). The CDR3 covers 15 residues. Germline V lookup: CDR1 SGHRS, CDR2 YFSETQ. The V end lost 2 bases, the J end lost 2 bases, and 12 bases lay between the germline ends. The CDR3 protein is CASSFGLLVTDTQYF. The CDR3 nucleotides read TGCGCCAGCAGCTTTGGACTCCTTGTCACAGATACGCAGTATTTT.

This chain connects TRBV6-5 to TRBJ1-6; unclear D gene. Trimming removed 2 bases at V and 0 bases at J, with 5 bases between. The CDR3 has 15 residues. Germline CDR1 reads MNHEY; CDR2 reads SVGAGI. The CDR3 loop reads CASSYAGSYNSPLHF. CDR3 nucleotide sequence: TGTGCCAGCAGTTACGCAGGCTCCTATAATTCACCCCTCCACTTT.

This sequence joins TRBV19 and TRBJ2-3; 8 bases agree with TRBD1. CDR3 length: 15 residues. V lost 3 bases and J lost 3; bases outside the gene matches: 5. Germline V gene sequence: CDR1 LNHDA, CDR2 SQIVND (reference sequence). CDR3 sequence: CASSIWTGQTDTQYF. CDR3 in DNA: TGTGCCAGTAGTATCTGGACAGGGCAAACAGATACGCAGTATTTT. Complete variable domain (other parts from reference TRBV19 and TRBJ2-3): DGGITQSPKYLFRKEGQNVTLSCEQNLNHDAMYWYRQDPGQGLRLIYYSQIVNDFQKGDIAEGYSVSREKKESFPLTVTSAQKNPTAFYLCASSIWTGQTDTQYFGPGTRLTVL.

The DNA of the CDR3 is TGTGCCAGCAGGAATACAGGGCTTCGGACTGAAGCTTTCTTT. It yields the protein CASRNTGLRTEAFF. The gene calls are TRBV6-1 and TRBJ1-1; TRBD1 might be the D (6 bases). Germline V gene sequence: CDR1 MNHNS, CDR2 SASEGT. The CDR3 runs to 14 residues. V was pared by 6 bases and J by 5 bases, with 16 bases between.

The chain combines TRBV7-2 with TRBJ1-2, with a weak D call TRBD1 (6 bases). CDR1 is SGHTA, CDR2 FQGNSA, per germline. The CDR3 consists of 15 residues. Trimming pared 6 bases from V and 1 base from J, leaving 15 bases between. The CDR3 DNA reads TGTGCCAGCAGAGAGGCGGCAGGGGATAACTATGGCTACACCTTC. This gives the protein CASREAAGDNYGYTF. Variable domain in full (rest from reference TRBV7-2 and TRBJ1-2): GAGVSQSPSNKVTEKGKDVELRCDPISGHTALYWYRQSLGQGLEFLIYFQGNSAPDKSGLPSDRFSAERTGGSVSTLTIQRTQQEDSAVYLCASREAAGDNYGYTFGSGTRLTVV.

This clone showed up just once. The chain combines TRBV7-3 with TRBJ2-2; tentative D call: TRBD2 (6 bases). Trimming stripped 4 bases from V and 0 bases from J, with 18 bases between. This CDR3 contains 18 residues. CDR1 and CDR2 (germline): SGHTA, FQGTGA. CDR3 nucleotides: TGTGCCAGCAGCTCCACAGTGGGGCGGGACCCGAACACCGGGGAGCTGTTTTTT. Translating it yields CASSSTVGRDPNTGELFF.

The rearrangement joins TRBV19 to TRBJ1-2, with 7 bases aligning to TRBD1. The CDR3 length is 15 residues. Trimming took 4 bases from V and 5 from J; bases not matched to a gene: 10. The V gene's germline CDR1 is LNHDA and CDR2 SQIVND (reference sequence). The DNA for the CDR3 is TGTGCCAGTAGTAGACAGCCGGGACAGCGTTATGGCTACACCTTC. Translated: CASSRQPGQRYGYTF. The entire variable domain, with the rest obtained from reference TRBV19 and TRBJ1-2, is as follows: DGGITQSPKYLFRKEGQNVTLSCEQNLNHDAMYWYRQDPGQGLRLIYYSQIVNDFQKGDIAEGYSVSREKKESFPLTVTSAQKNPTAFYLCASSRQPGQRYGYTFGSGTRLTVV.

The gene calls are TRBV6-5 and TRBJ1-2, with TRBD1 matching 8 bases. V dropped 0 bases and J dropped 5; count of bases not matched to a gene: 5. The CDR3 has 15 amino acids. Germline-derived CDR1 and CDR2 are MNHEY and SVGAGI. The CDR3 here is CASSYSHRGNYGYTF. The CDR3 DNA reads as TGTGCCAGCAGTTACTCGCACAGGGGGAATTATGGCTACACCTTC.

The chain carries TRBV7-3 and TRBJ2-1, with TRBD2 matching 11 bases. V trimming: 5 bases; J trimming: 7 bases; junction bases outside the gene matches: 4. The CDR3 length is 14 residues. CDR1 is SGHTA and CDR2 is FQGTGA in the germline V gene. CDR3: CASSPSGRLNEQFF. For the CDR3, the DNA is TGTGCCAGCAGCCCTAGCGGGAGGCTTAATGAGCAGTTCTTC.

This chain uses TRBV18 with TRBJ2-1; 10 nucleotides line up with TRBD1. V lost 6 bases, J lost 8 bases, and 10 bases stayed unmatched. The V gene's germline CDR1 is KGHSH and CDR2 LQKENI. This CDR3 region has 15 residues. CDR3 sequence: CASSILTGGPDEQFF. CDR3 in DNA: TGTGCCAGCTCGATATTGACAGGGGGCCCCGATGAGCAGTTCTTC.

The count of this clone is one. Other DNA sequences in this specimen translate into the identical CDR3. The CDR3 nucleotides are TGTGCCAGCAGTTTGGGCGGGGGCGGGGGTACAGATACGCAGTATTTT. This gives the protein CASSLGGGGGTDTQYF. This rearrangement joins TRBV28 to TRBJ2-3; weak D call: TRBD2 (7 bases). The CDR3 covers 16 residues. The germline V gene has CDR1 MDHEN and CDR2 SYDVKM. With 3 bases removed from V and 3 bases from J, the gap between germline ends came to 16 bases.

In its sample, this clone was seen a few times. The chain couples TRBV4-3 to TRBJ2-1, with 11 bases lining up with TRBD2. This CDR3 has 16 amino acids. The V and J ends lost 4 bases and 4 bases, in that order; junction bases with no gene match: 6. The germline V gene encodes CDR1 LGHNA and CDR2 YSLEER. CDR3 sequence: CASSLSLAGEYNEQFF. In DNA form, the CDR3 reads TGCGCCAGCAGCCTGTCACTAGCGGGGGAATACAATGAGCAGTTCTTC.

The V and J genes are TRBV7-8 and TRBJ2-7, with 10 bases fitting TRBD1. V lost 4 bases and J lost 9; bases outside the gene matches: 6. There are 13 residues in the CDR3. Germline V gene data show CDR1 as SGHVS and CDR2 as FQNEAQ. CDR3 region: CASSSRQGAGQYF. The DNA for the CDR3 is TGTGCCAGCAGCTCCCGACAGGGGGCAGGGCAGTACTTC.

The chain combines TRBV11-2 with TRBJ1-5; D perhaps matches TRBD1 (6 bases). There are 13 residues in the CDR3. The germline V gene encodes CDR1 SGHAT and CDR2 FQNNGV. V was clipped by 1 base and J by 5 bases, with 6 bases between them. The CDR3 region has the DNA TGTGCCAGCAGCTTAGCAGGGGATCAGCCCCAGCATTTT. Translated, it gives CASSLAGDQPQHF.

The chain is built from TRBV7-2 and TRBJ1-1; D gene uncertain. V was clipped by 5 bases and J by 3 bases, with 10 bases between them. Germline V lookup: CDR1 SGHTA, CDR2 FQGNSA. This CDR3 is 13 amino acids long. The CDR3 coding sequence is TGTGCCAGCAGCGCGACAATCTACACTGAAGCTTTCTTT. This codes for CASSATIYTEAFF.

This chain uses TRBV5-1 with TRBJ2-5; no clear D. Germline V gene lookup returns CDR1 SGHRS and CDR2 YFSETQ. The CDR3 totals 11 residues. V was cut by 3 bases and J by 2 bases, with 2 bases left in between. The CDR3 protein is CASSSQETQYF. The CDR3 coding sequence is TGCGCCAGCAGCTCACAAGAGACCCAGTACTTC. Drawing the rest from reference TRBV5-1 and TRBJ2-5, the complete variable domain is KAGVTQTPRYLIKTRGQQVTLSCSPISGHRSVSWYQQTPGQGLQFLFEYFSETQRNKGNFPGRFSGRQFSNSRSEMNVSTLELGDSALYLCASSSQETQYFGPGTRLLVL.

The CDR3: CASSAGLAGLYEQYF. Here the CDR3 DNA reads TGTGCCAGCAGCGCCGGACTAGCGGGACTCTACGAGCAGTACTTC. The chain couples TRBV9 to TRBJ2-7; TRBD2 aligns across 12 bases. J lost 3 bases, V lost 3 bases, and 4 bases had no gene match. There are 15 residues in the CDR3. The V gene's germline CDR1 is SGDLS and CDR2 YYNGEE.

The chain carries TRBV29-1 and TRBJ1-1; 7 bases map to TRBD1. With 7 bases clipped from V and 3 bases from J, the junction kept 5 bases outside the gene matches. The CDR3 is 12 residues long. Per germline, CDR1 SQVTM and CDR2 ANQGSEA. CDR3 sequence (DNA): TGCAGCGGCCTAACAGGGGACACTGAAGCTTTCTTT. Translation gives CSGLTGDTEAFF.

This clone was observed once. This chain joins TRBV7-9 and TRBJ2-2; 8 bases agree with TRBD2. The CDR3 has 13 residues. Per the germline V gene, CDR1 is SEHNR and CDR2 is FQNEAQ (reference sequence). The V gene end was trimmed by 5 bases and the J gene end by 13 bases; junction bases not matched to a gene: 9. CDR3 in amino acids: CASSPLAGMGLFF. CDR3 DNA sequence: TGTGCCAGCAGCCCCCTAGCGGGCATGGGGCTGTTTTTT.

The CDR3 loop reads CASSPTAPLGQGAGANVLTF. For the CDR3, the DNA is TGTGCCAGCTCACCCACGGCCCCCCTGGGACAGGGGGCTGGGGCCAACGTCCTGACTTTC. This chain joins TRBV18 and TRBJ2-6; 11 bases agree with TRBD1. Germline V gene sequence: CDR1 KGHSH, CDR2 LQKENI. The J segment lost 2 bases and the V segment lost 3 bases, leaving 12 bases of the junction unmatched. CDR3 length: 20 amino acids.

The CDR3 spells CASTGANTGELFF. The CDR3 DNA is TGTGCCAGCACGGGGGCGAACACCGGGGAGCTGTTTTTT. This chain links TRBV28 with TRBJ2-2; TRBD2 might be the D (6 bases). Trimming took 7 bases from V and 0 from J, leaving 6 bases between them. Germline CDR1 reads MDHEN; CDR2 reads SYDVKM. The CDR3 extends over 13 amino acids.

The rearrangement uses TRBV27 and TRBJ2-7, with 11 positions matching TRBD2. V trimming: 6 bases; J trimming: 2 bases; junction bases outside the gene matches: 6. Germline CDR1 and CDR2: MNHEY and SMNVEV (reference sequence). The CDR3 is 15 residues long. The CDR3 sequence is CASRLAGGFTYEQYF. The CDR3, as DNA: TGTGCCAGCAGGCTAGCGGGGGGTTTCACCTACGAGCAGTACTTC.

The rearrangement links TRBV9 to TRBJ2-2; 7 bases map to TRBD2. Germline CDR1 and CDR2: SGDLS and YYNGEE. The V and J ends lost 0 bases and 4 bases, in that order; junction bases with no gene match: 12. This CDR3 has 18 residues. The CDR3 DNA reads TGTGCCAGCAGCGTAGGGAGGGAGGGGCGCTGGACCACCGGGGAGCTGTTTTTT. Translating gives CASSVGREGRWTTGELFF.